Shown below are 13 T cell receptor beta chains from a single sample sequenced in a study of PD-L1 blockade in urothelial cancer. Time point in this sample: pretreatment peripheral blood. Here immunoSEQ multiplex PCR was the method, and the copy in TCRdb shows in-frame clones only, minus some. The sample holds some 45,000 clones, 80% seen once. The starting material was PBMCs, obtained around atezolizumab (anti-PD-L1) treatment. Receptors originate from a man between 60 and 70 years old with urothelial cancer.

This clone was recorded once. The chain recombines TRBV27 with TRBJ2-7, with D tentatively TRBD1 (6 bases). This CDR3 is built from 14 residues. The V end was cut by 4 bases, the J end by 0 bases, with 10 bases between. Germline V gene sequence: CDR1 MNHEY, CDR2 SMNVEV (reference sequence). The CDR3 coding sequence is TGTGCCAGCAGTTACAGGGCGCGCTCCTACGAGCAGTACTTC. It specifies CASSYRARSYEQYF.

The J gene is TRBJ2-5, the V gene TRBV5-1, with no clear D. CDR1 is SGHRS, CDR2 YFSETQ, per germline. Deletions cut 0 bases from V and 2 bases from J, with 5 bases between. There are 13 residues in the CDR3. The CDR3 bases are TGCGCCAGCAGCTTGGAGCCTCAAGAGACCCAGTACTTC. Translated, it gives CASSLEPQETQYF.

This clone turned up a few times. The chain couples TRBV7-2 to TRBJ1-2; D unclear. Germline CDR1 and CDR2: SGHTA and FQGNSA. Trimming shortened V by 2 bases and J by 8 bases, and 15 bases separated the two germline ends. This CDR3 is 14 amino acids long. CDR3 in amino acids: CASSLSWDSGGYTF. DNA for the CDR3: TGTGCCAGCAGCTTATCCTGGGATTCGGGGGGCTACACCTTC.

Here the CDR3 DNA reads TGTGCCAGCAGCCCTAGCGGAATCACCGGGGAGCTGTTTTTT. Translating it yields CASSPSGITGELFF. This chain connects TRBV11-3 to TRBJ2-2; 7 nucleotides line up with TRBD2. The germline V gene encodes CDR1 SGHNT and CDR2 YENEEA. The CDR3 consists of 14 residues. Trimming removed 5 bases from V and 4 bases from J; junction bases left unmatched: 4.

This chain connects TRBV11-3 to TRBJ2-3, with 7 bases lining up with TRBD2. The CDR3 is 14 amino acids. Per germline, CDR1 SGHNT and CDR2 YENEEA. V lost 5 bases, J lost 4 bases, and 6 bases stayed unmatched. The CDR3 protein is CASSLGGRADTQYF. The CDR3 DNA follows: TGTGCCAGCAGCCTGGGGGGGAGGGCAGATACGCAGTATTTT.

The V and J genes are TRBV7-2 and TRBJ1-5; a possible D gene is TRBD1 (6 bases). Deletions cut 0 bases from V and 4 bases from J, with 10 bases between. In germline, CDR1 is SGHTA, CDR2 FQGNSA. The CDR3 extends over 15 amino acids. CDR3 in DNA: TGTGCCAGCAGCTTAGCGAGTGGGACAAATCAGCCCCAGCATTTT. This translates into CASSLASGTNQPQHF.

The sample holds one count of this clone. The chain uses TRBV5-5 and TRBJ2-1; 16 bases fit TRBD2. V was pared by 0 bases and J by 10 bases, with 4 bases of the junction left unmatched. The CDR3 is made up of 16 amino acids. CDR1 and CDR2 (germline): SGHKS, YYEKEE (reference sequence). This CDR3 is CASSLEGLAGGSEQFF. The CDR3 region has the DNA TGTGCCAGCAGCTTGGAGGGACTAGCGGGAGGGTCAGAGCAGTTCTTC.

The chain joins TRBV28 to TRBJ1-1, with 7 bases matching TRBD1. Germline V lookup: CDR1 MDHEN, CDR2 SYDVKM. The V gene end was trimmed by 6 bases and the J gene end by 0 bases; junction bases not matched to a gene: 4. The CDR3 sequence is 14 residues long. This chain's CDR3 is CASSYRGMNTEAFF. The CDR3 DNA follows: TGTGCCAGCAGCTACAGGGGAATGAACACTGAAGCTTTCTTT.

CDR3 bases: TGTGCCAGCAGTTCCCAAACGACTAGCGGCCAAGAGACCCAGTACTTC. Protein: CASSSQTTSGQETQYF. The chain recombines TRBV28 with TRBJ2-5; 9 bases match TRBD2. The V segment lost 4 bases and the J segment 1 base; nucleotides outside the gene matches: 7. CDR1 and CDR2 from the germline V gene are MDHEN and SYDVKM. There are 16 residues in the CDR3.

In DNA, the CDR3 is TGTGCCAGCAGCCCGCGGGAGGGGAGATACAATGAGCAGTTCTTC. Amino acid sequence: CASSPREGRYNEQFF. The V and J genes are TRBV6-1 and TRBJ2-1; 9 positions agree with TRBD2. The CDR3 spans 15 residues. The J segment lost 4 bases and the V segment lost 6 bases, leaving 7 bases of the junction unmatched. The V gene's germline CDR1 is MNHNS and CDR2 SASEGT.

The chain has TRBV5-6 and TRBJ2-3, with D possibly being TRBD2 (6 bases). CDR3 length equals 15 residues. From germline, CDR1 is SGHDT and CDR2 YYEEEE. The V and J ends lost 4 bases and 3 bases respectively, with 15 bases between them. As DNA, the CDR3 is TGTGCCAGCAGCCGGGGCGCTAGCGCAACAGATACGCAGTATTTT. The encoded protein is CASSRGASATDTQYF. The whole variable domain, filled in from reference TRBV5-6 and TRBJ2-3, reads DAGVTQSPTHLIKTRGQQVTLRCSPKSGHDTVSWYQQALGQGPQFIFQYYEEEERQRGNFPDRFSGHQFPNYSSELNVNALLLGDSALYLCASSRGASATDTQYFGPGTRLTVL.

V gene TRBV28 combines with J gene TRBJ2-2; a weak D match, TRBD2 (6 bases). The CDR3 length is 15 residues. V shed 5 bases and J shed 2 bases, with 12 bases lying between them. In germline, CDR1 is MDHEN, CDR2 SYDVKM. The CDR3 nucleotides are TGTGCCAGCAGTCTAACGGGACTTAACACCGGGGAGCTGTTTTTT. This encodes CASSLTGLNTGELFF.

The chain recombines TRBV10-3 with TRBJ2-7, with D maybe TRBD1 (5 bases). This CDR3 comprises 13 residues. Deletions cut 6 bases from V and 1 base from J, with 10 bases between. Germline values: CDR1 ENHRY, CDR2 SYGVKD. Written as DNA, the CDR3 is TGTGCCATCAGCCCGGACAATTCCTACGAGCAGTACTTC. This sequence encodes CAISPDNSYEQYF.